The entry below gives a single TCR beta chain sequence along with its context. What it binds is unknown. The CDR3 is made up of 13 amino acids. Germline V gives CDR1 MNHNS, CDR2 SASEGT. V lost 6 bases and J lost 6, with 14 bases in between. TCRdb independently ran MiXCR on the reads; one entry per CDR3 protein. Found here are fewer than 1,000,000 distinct CDR3 sequences, under 40% of them singletons; the top ten hold around an eighth. The sample originates from a study of T cell repertoires in cytomegalovirus infection. Overall study context: In public TCR beta signatures, there were indications of both CMV infection and matching HLA type.

The study's findings and limits: Pooled public TCR beta family frequency picked out CMV carriers with the relevant HLA. The ex vivo response was dominated by HLA-C-restricted CMV-specific TCR beta clonotypes.

The TCR originated in a human donor in good health (CMV status not recorded). Some clones in this sample may be carry-over from other donors' samples. The chain carries TRBV6-1 and TRBJ1-2, with unresolved D. The specimen comprised cultured CD8+ T cells from PBMCs, sampled from culture after CMV antigen stimulation. The CDR3 sequence: CASSSDLNHGYTF. The CDR3 DNA sequence: TGTGCCAGCAGCTCGGACTTAAACCATGGCTACACCTTC.